These 8 T cell receptor beta chains were all obtained from the same sample, sequenced in a study of cytomegalovirus exposure and HLA in healthy donors. The study ran its PCR with 60 Vbeta and 13 Jbeta primers. This table comes from immunoSEQ multiplex PCR, and its TCRdb copy is limited to in-frame clones, with some not included. The repertoire has roughly 150,000 clones, roughly 85% of them found once; the top ten carry about 2.3%. Sequencing was carried out using PBMCs. The receptor set was obtained from a woman between 18 and 30 years old in good health and CMV-seronegative.

The V and J genes are TRBV5-4 and TRBJ2-7; 15 positions match TRBD2. CDR1 is SGHNT and CDR2 is YYREEE in the germline V gene (reference sequence). The CDR3 length is 17 residues. The trim removed 4 bases at V and 5 bases at J, leaving 10 bases unmatched. For the CDR3, the DNA is TGTGCCAGCAGCCACGTATACGGACTAGCGGGGGGGAACGAGCAGTACTTC. As protein: CASSHVYGLAGGNEQYF.

This chain uses TRBV10-3 with TRBJ2-6; 8 positions agree with TRBD1. In germline, CDR1 is ENHRY, CDR2 SYGVKD. CDR3 length equals 17 residues. V trimming: 7 bases; J trimming: 0 bases; junction bases outside the gene matches: 8. In nucleotides, the CDR3 is TGTGCCATCAACGGACAGGGTGCCAGCTCTGGGGCCAACGTCCTGACTTTC. Translation: CAINGQGASSGANVLTF.

The V gene is TRBV30, the J gene TRBJ1-1; D gene uncertain. CDR1 is GTSNPN, CDR2 SVGIG, per germline (reference sequence). The CDR3 totals 11 residues. With 5 bases removed from V and 8 bases from J, the gap between germline ends came to 12 bases. CDR3 sequence (DNA): TGTGCCTGGGCCTTTGTGAGGGAAGCTTTCTTT. Residues: CAWAFVREAFF.

The V gene is TRBV28, the J gene TRBJ2-1, with D perhaps TRBD2 (6 bases). Trimming stripped 4 bases from V and 4 bases from J, with 17 bases between. The CDR3 runs to 16 residues. Germline loops: CDR1 MDHEN, CDR2 SYDVKM. The CDR3: CASSSPRPGEYNEQFF. The CDR3 bases are TGTGCCAGCAGTTCCCCCCGGCCGGGAGAGTACAATGAGCAGTTCTTC.

This clone was counted once. The sample holds other DNA sequences that translate to the same CDR3. The rearrangement joins TRBV19 to TRBJ2-7, with D possibly matching TRBD2 (6 bases). V lost 5 bases and J lost 2, with 10 bases in between. Germline V gene sequence: CDR1 LNHDA, CDR2 SQIVND (reference sequence). The CDR3 length is 13 residues. CDR3 sequence: CASSASVAYEQYF. The CDR3 DNA reads TGTGCCAGTAGTGCTAGCGTCGCCTACGAGCAGTACTTC.

This chain connects TRBV28 to TRBJ2-7; the match to TRBD2 covers 7 bases. Per the germline V gene, CDR1 is MDHEN and CDR2 is SYDVKM. J was trimmed by 7 bases and V by 8 bases; bases with no gene match: 8. The CDR3 is made up of 12 amino acids. CDR3 protein: CASRTPGREQYF. CDR3 in DNA: TGTGCCAGCCGAACACCCGGGAGGGAGCAGTACTTC.

The V call is TRBV7-2, the J call TRBJ1-1; 9 positions match TRBD1. The V gene's germline CDR1 is SGHTA and CDR2 FQGNSA. The CDR3 spans 14 residues. After removal of 3 bases from V and 5 bases from J, the junction contained 4 bases not matched to a gene. DNA of the CDR3: TGTGCCAGCAGCTTTACAGGGGGCTTAACTGAAGCTTTCTTT. Amino acids: CASSFTGGLTEAFF.

This CDR3 reads CASSLGRDIRETQYF. The DNA of the CDR3 is TGTGCCAGCAGCTTAGGCAGGGACATCAGGGAGACCCAGTACTTC. The V and J genes are TRBV7-9 and TRBJ2-5, with D possibly being TRBD1 (6 bases). The CDR3 contains 15 residues. V lost 1 base to trimming and J lost 5 bases, with 14 bases between them. Germline CDR1 and CDR2: SEHNR and FQNEAQ (reference sequence).